This TCR beta chain was documented in a study of blood T cells in healthy people across ages. This clonotype was picked up a small number of times. Its specificity is unknown. Study outcomes and limitations: Unknown donor CMV status possibly confounded expanded clonotype changes. Total diversity from one million sequenced T cells was likely underestimated.

Sample-barcoded 5' priming and a J-beta primer mix drove a second PCR of about 6 to 12 cycles. TCRdb re-analysed the 5' RACE reads in MiXCR, keeping a single row per CDR3 protein. The data contain about 780,000 distinct CDR3 sequences, roughly 24% of them seen just once; the ten biggest clones take up 3%. CDR1 and CDR2 (germline): SGHRS, YFSETQ. Trimming cost V 4 bases and J 2 bases; bases outside gene matches: 8. The CDR3 consists of 17 residues. This sample also belongs to another study, concerning T cells of mothers and their children.

The TCR comes from a boy younger than 18 in good health. V usage is TRBV5-1 and J usage is TRBJ2-5, with 13 bases matching TRBD2. The sequencing sample was made of blood. The DNA of the CDR3 is TGCGCCAGCAGCATGAGACTAGCGGGGGGCCTACAAGAGACCCAGTACTTC. Its translation: CASSMRLAGGLQETQYF.